This TCR beta chain is drawn from a study of blood T cells in healthy people across ages. On this clonotype itself: The antigen is unknown.

Each individual donor underwent a draw of approximately 9.8 milliliters of peripheral blood. Study-wide results and limits: Bulk PBMC profiling left naive and antigen-experienced comparisons inconclusive.

Looked up from germline, CDR1 is SGHTA and CDR2 is FQGTGA. The germline V and J ends were trimmed by 3 bases and 6 bases, with 15 bases remaining between them. The CDR3 extends over 15 amino acids. For the second PCR, which ran for roughly 7 to 11 cycles, a sample-barcoded 5' primer and a J-beta primer mix were used. A single record per CDR3 protein comes from TCRdb applying MiXCR to the 5' RACE reads. The profile shows around 800,000 distinct CDR3 sequences, under 80% of them singletons. The sample consisted of blood. The clonotype comes from a man between 25 and 39 years old in good health. The chain is built from TRBV7-3 and TRBJ2-4, with D perhaps matching TRBD1 (6 bases). The CDR3 sequence is CASSFLGQGRNIQYF. The CDR3 DNA sequence: TGTGCCAGCAGCTTTTTAGGCCAGGGGCGAAACATTCAGTACTTC.